Below are 13 T cell receptor beta chains sequenced from a single sample in a study of blood T cell repertoires in COVID-19. Sequencing was performed with immunoSEQ multiplex PCR; in TCRdb, only in-frame clones are kept and a portion is missing. The sample contains roughly 99,000 clones, less than 85% of which appear only once. The specimen was peripheral blood. The receptors were gathered from an elderly woman with active or convalescent COVID-19.

CDR3 coding DNA: TGTGCCAGCAGCGACAGGGGTGGAGAGACCCAGTACTTC. Protein product: CASSDRGGETQYF. This chain uses TRBV11-2 with TRBJ2-5, with 8 bases aligning to TRBD1. J was trimmed by 4 bases and V by 5 bases; bases with no gene match: 3. Germline V gene sequence: CDR1 SGHAT, CDR2 FQNNGV. This CDR3 comprises 13 residues.

This sequence joins TRBV7-9 and TRBJ1-1; the match to TRBD1 covers 7 bases. The CDR3 is 14 residues long. Per the germline V gene, CDR1 is SEHNR and CDR2 is FQNEAQ (reference sequence). J lost 5 bases, V lost 3 bases, and 6 bases had no gene match. In nucleotides, the CDR3 is TGTGCCAGCAGCTTCGGACAGGTTGGAACTGAAGCTTTCTTT. It is translated as CASSFGQVGTEAFF.

The genes are TRBV27 and TRBJ1-1; D is possibly TRBD1 (5 bases). The CDR3 runs to 14 residues. Germline V gene data show CDR1 as MNHEY and CDR2 as SMNVEV (reference sequence). V was clipped by 5 bases and J by 4 bases, with 14 bases between them. The CDR3: CASSRYRRGTEAFF. DNA of the CDR3: TGTGCCAGCAGTAGGTACAGGAGGGGCACTGAAGCTTTCTTT.

This clone was observed a few times. The genes are TRBV6-4 and TRBJ2-7, with 10 nucleotides matching TRBD2. The CDR3 consists of 14 residues. CDR1 is MRHNA and CDR2 is SNTAGT in the germline V gene. V trimming: 1 base; J trimming: 6 bases; junction bases outside the gene matches: 3. The CDR3 nucleotides are TGTGCCAGCAGTGACTGGAGACTAGCGGGCGAGCAGTACTTC. Its protein is CASSDWRLAGEQYF.

The gene calls are TRBV7-2 and TRBJ2-7; 7 positions match TRBD2. Germline V CDR1 and CDR2: SGHTA, FQGNSA. V trimming: 2 bases; J trimming: 2 bases; junction bases outside the gene matches: 6. The CDR3 runs 15 residues. The CDR3 here is CASSLYAGAPYEQYF. In nucleotides, the CDR3 is TGTGCCAGCAGCTTATATGCGGGAGCCCCCTACGAGCAGTACTTC.

The chain is built from TRBV15 and TRBJ2-7; TRBD1 agrees at 7 bases. Germline CDR1 is LNHNV and CDR2 is YYDKDF (reference sequence). V dropped 1 base and J dropped 5; count of bases not matched to a gene: 11. The CDR3 contains 16 residues. CDR3 amino acids: CATSRAPTGQSDEQYF. In DNA, the CDR3 is TGTGCCACCAGCAGAGCCCCGACAGGGCAGTCTGACGAGCAGTACTTC.

J is TRBJ2-3 and V is TRBV2; 8 positions agree with TRBD1. Germline loops: CDR1 SNHLY, CDR2 FYNNEI. CDR3 size: 14 residues. The ends lost 6 bases at V and 2 bases at J; junction bases unmatched: 4. CDR3 DNA sequence: TGTGCCAGCAGCGAGGACAGGGCCACAGATACGCAGTATTTT. Protein product: CASSEDRATDTQYF.

The chain uses TRBV2 and TRBJ2-1, with D perhaps TRBD2 (6 bases). The ends were cut back, 1 base at V and 9 bases at J, with 13 bases in the middle. This CDR3 is built from 14 residues. The germline V gene encodes CDR1 SNHLY and CDR2 FYNNEI. CDR3 amino acids: CASSEGRGEIEQFF. In nucleotides, the CDR3 is TGTGCCAGCAGTGAAGGGCGGGGTGAGATTGAGCAGTTCTTC.

The J gene is TRBJ2-7, the V gene TRBV5-1; 9 nucleotides agree with TRBD1. The CDR3 totals 14 residues. Germline CDR1 reads SGHRS; CDR2 reads YFSETQ. The V segment lost 6 bases and the J segment 7 bases; nucleotides outside the gene matches: 11. CDR3 sequence (DNA): TGCGCCAGCACCATTGGGACAGGGTTTGGAGAGCAGTACTTC. Translated, it gives CASTIGTGFGEQYF.

The chain couples TRBV19 to TRBJ2-1; D is perhaps TRBD2 (6 bases). The CDR3 has 16 residues. CDR1 LNHDA and CDR2 SQIVND come from the germline V gene (reference sequence). The V gene lost 4 bases and the J gene lost 3 bases, with 16 bases spanning the gap. DNA of the CDR3: TGTGCCAGTAGTAAGGAGGACTACCGATACTACAATGAGCAGTTCTTC. Its translation is CASSKEDYRYYNEQFF.

V is TRBV28 and J is TRBJ2-7, with TRBD1 matching over 12 bases. V shed 4 bases and J 6 bases; nucleotides not matched to a gene: 7. The CDR3 covers 15 residues. Looked up from germline, CDR1 is MDHEN and CDR2 is SYDVKM. The CDR3 is CASSSSGTGGPEQYF. In DNA, the CDR3 is TGTGCCAGCAGTTCCTCCGGGACAGGGGGCCCCGAGCAGTACTTC.

The chain has TRBV10-3 and TRBJ2-2, with 8 nucleotides matching TRBD1. V trimming: 6 bases; J trimming: 1 base; junction bases outside the gene matches: 4. There are 15 residues in the CDR3. Germline CDR1 reads ENHRY; CDR2 reads SYGVKD. The CDR3 loop reads CAIRGTGENTGELFF. The CDR3 coding sequence is TGTGCCATCAGGGGGACAGGAGAGAACACCGGGGAGCTGTTTTTT.

V is TRBV6-2 or TRBV6-3 and J is TRBJ1-1, with 7 bases lining up with TRBD1. J was trimmed by 5 bases and V by 2 bases; bases with no gene match: 11. Germline V lookup: CDR1 MNHEY, CDR2 SVGEGT. The CDR3 has 16 amino acids. The chain's CDR3 is CASSYPEGQRRTEAFF. DNA of the CDR3: TGTGCCAGCAGTTACCCAGAGGGACAGCGGCGGACTGAAGCTTTCTTT.